A single sample is the source of the 13 T cell receptor beta chains below, sequenced in a study of follicular helper T cells after annual influenza vaccination. Regarding time point: 2015-2016 season, 7 days after influenza vaccination. TCRdb keeps only in-frame clones here, not all; method: immunoSEQ multiplex PCR. Of around 8,700 clones listed, about 81% are singletons. The sample in question was CXCR5+ CD38- circulating T follicular helper cells from blood, obtained 7 days after influenza vaccination. Specified subset: circulating Tfh, non-naive CD4+CXCR5+PD-1+ (ICOS+CD38+ or ICOS-CD38-). The source is an adult who received the influenza vaccine.

V and J are TRBV11-2 and TRBJ2-2, with D hard to call. The germline V gene encodes CDR1 SGHAT and CDR2 FQNNGV. Trimming stripped 2 bases from V and 7 bases from J, with 17 bases between. The CDR3 extends over 16 amino acids. This chain's CDR3 is CASSLFSVGGGGELFF. In nucleotides, the CDR3 is TGTGCCAGCAGCTTATTCTCGGTTGGCGGCGGCGGGGAGCTGTTTTTT.

The J gene is TRBJ2-2, the V gene TRBV7-2; no reliable D call. CDR1 is SGHTA and CDR2 is FQGNSA in the germline V gene. The CDR3 runs to 12 residues. V lost 2 bases to trimming and J lost 7 bases, with 5 bases between them. CDR3 residues: CASSLRLGELFF. In DNA form, the CDR3 reads TGTGCCAGCAGCTTAAGGCTCGGGGAGCTGTTTTTT.

The chain uses TRBV28 and TRBJ2-4, with 8 bases aligning to TRBD2. After removal of 5 bases from V and 4 bases from J, the junction contained 7 bases not matched to a gene. CDR1 is MDHEN and CDR2 is SYDVKM in the germline V gene. The CDR3 spans 15 residues. CDR3 in DNA: TGTGCCAGCAGTCCCCGGGGGGGCCGAAAAAACATTCAGTACTTC. Amino acid sequence: CASSPRGGRKNIQYF.

The chain couples TRBV5-1 to TRBJ1-4, with unresolved D. V was cut by 0 bases and J by 5 bases, with 11 bases left in between. The germline gives CDR1 SGHRS, CDR2 YFSETQ. CDR3 length: 15 residues. CDR3 sequence: CASSLGSAKNEKLFF. DNA of the CDR3: TGCGCCAGCAGCTTGGGTAGTGCAAAAAATGAAAAACTGTTTTTT.

The chain employs TRBV7-3 and TRBJ1-1; 7 bases map to TRBD1. The J segment lost 4 bases and the V segment lost 5 bases, leaving 7 bases of the junction unmatched. Germline CDR1 is SGHTA and CDR2 is FQGTGA. This CDR3 region has 14 residues. The DNA of the CDR3 is TGTGCCAGCAGCCTACAGGGGACCGTCACTGAAGCTTTCTTT. Its translation is CASSLQGTVTEAFF. Full variable domain (rest looked up from reference TRBV7-3 and TRBJ1-1): GAGVSQTPSNKVTEKGKYVELRCDPISGHTALYWYRQSLGQGPEFLIYFQGTGAADDSGLPNDRFFAVRPEGSVSTLKIQRTERGDSAVYLCASSLQGTVTEAFFGQGTRLTVV.

The chain employs TRBV9 and TRBJ2-7, with D uncertain. The germline V gene has CDR1 SGDLS and CDR2 YYNGEE. Trimming stripped 0 bases from V and 3 bases from J, with 10 bases between. This CDR3 has 14 amino acids. CDR3 sequence (DNA): TGTGCCAGCAGCGTAGGATCAGATAACTACGAGCAGTACTTC. Protein: CASSVGSDNYEQYF.

J is TRBJ1-4 and V is TRBV5-6; D uncertain. V dropped 4 bases and J dropped 4 bases, with 14 bases sitting between them. Looked up from germline, CDR1 is SGHDT and CDR2 is YYEEEE. The CDR3 length is 15 residues. CDR3 in DNA: TGTGCCAGCAGCCTCGGGCGCAGACTTAATGAAAAACTGTTTTTT. It codes for CASSLGRRLNEKLFF.

This chain joins TRBV2 and TRBJ1-2; a weak D match, TRBD1 (6 bases). The CDR3 has 13 residues. CDR1 and CDR2 (germline): SNHLY, FYNNEI. The V end lost 8 bases, the J end lost 7 bases, and 17 bases lay between the germline ends. CDR3 bases: TGTGCCAGCTCGCCCGACAGGACCGTTGGCTACACCTTC. Translating gives CASSPDRTVGYTF.

The chain joins TRBV19 to TRBJ2-3; 7 bases fit TRBD1. The V segment lost 5 bases and the J segment 6 bases; nucleotides outside the gene matches: 5. Germline values: CDR1 LNHDA, CDR2 SQIVND (reference sequence). This CDR3 contains 13 residues. CDR3 amino acids: CASSRDRADTQYF. CDR3 DNA: TGTGCCAGTAGTCGAGACAGGGCCGATACGCAGTATTTT.

This clone was counted between two and nine times. V usage is TRBV9 and J usage is TRBJ2-3; D call uncertain. V dropped 0 bases and J dropped 2 bases, with 13 bases sitting between them. This CDR3 region has 16 residues. The germline gives CDR1 SGDLS, CDR2 YYNGEE. In DNA, the CDR3 is TGTGCCAGCAGCGTAGGCGACCTTCCTAACACAGATACGCAGTATTTT. Translation: CASSVGDLPNTDTQYF.

CDR3 nucleotides: TGTGCCAGCAGACGCATAGCGGGCCAAGAGACCCAGTACTTC. It translates to CASRRIAGQETQYF. This chain uses TRBV27 with TRBJ2-5; TRBD2 aligns across 7 bases. CDR3 length equals 14 residues. Germline-derived CDR1 and CDR2 are MNHEY and SMNVEV (reference sequence). Trimming at V came to 6 bases and at J to 1 base, leaving 5 bases not matched to a gene.

With respect to this clone: At one end, the junction sequence differs from germline, possibly due to a read error. The V and J genes are TRBV6-1 and TRBJ2-7; 7 positions agree with TRBD2. The CDR3 runs to 15 residues. Germline V gene sequence: CDR1 MNHNS, CDR2 SASEGT. CDR3 amino acids: CASREGASGHYEQYF. The CDR3 region has the DNA TGTGCCAGCAGGGAAGGTGCTAGCGGTCACTACGAGCAGTACTTC.

V is TRBV18 and J is TRBJ1-1, with D possibly matching TRBD1 (5 bases). The V gene's germline CDR1 is KGHSH and CDR2 LQKENI. Deletions cut 0 bases from V and 5 bases from J, with 13 bases between. This CDR3 contains 15 residues. This chain's CDR3 is CASSPPGHRETEAFF. Written as DNA, the CDR3 is TGTGCCAGCTCACCACCCGGACATCGTGAAACTGAAGCTTTCTTT.